This is a list of T cell receptor beta chains from one sample in a study of siplizumab effects on memory and regulatory T cells. TCRdb's copy holds only in-frame clones and misses some; the assay was immunoSEQ multiplex PCR. Here the sample spans 100,000 or so clones, 75% to 95% being singletons. Sample: CD4+ T cells sorted from blood. The receptors were sampled from a human donor in good health. Both conserved end residues are part of each CDR3. The order of the fields is J gene, D gene, V gene, clone size, CDR3 DNA, CDR3 protein. D genes are given only for firm matches. Size is stated for part of the rows, as once, few or many counts, or as a class when the clone is expanded.

J: TRBJ1-1
D: .
V: TRBV9
size: .
DNA: TGTGCCAGCAGCGTCCCAACCCGGGATGAGAACACTGAAGCTTTCTTT
CDR3: CASSVPTRDENTEAFF

J: TRBJ1-4
D: .
V: TRBV5-1
size: .
DNA: TGCGCCAGCAGCCTGACAGGCCCTTCAACTAATGAAAAACTGTTTTTT
CDR3: CASSLTGPSTNEKLFF

J: TRBJ1-1
D: .
V: TRBV11-2
size: .
DNA: TGTGCCAGCAGCTTATTTGTTACCCTGAACACTGAAGCTTTCTTT
CDR3: CASSLFVTLNTEAFF

J: TRBJ2-7
D: .
V: TRBV13
size: .
DNA: TGTGCCAGCAGACCCTGGTCGTGGGGCCACTCCTACGAGCAGTACTTC
CDR3: CASRPWSWGHSYEQYF

J: TRBJ2-3
D: .
V: TRBV10-3
size: .
DNA: TGTGCCATCAGTGAGGCCGGAGGCCCCGTCACAGATACGCAGTATTTT
CDR3: CAISEAGGPVTDTQYF

J: TRBJ1-2
D: .
V: TRBV4-1
size: .
DNA: TGCGCCAGCAGCCAAGGAGGGTTCTTGGGTGAGGGCTACACCTTC
CDR3: CASSQGGFLGEGYTF

J: TRBJ1-6
D: .
V: TRBV2
size: .
DNA: TGTGTACGAGGCTCGAGCTCCTATAATTCACCCCTCCACTTT
CDR3: CVRGSSSYNSPLHF

J: TRBJ2-3
D: .
V: TRBV7-2
size: .
DNA: TGTGCCAGCAGCCCAGGGGCCACAGATACGCAGTATTTT
CDR3: CASSPGATDTQYF

J: TRBJ2-7
D: .
V: TRBV27
size: .
DNA: TGTGCCAGCAGTTTTCGACACCCAAGCTCCTACGAGCAGTACTTC
CDR3: CASSFRHPSSYEQYF

J: TRBJ2-5
D: .
V: TRBV11-1
size: .
DNA: TGTGCCAGCAGCTTAGGGCAGGCGGGGACCCAGTACTTC
CDR3: CASSLGQAGTQYF

J: TRBJ2-7
D: TRBD2
V: TRBV7-2
size: .
DNA: TGTGCCAGCAGCTCCCCGTTCCGGGGCGGGGGGCGAAATTTGTACGAGCAGTACTTC
CDR3: CASSSPFRGGGRNLYEQYF

J: TRBJ1-1
D: .
V: TRBV5-6
size: .
DNA: TGTGCCAGCAGCTTCAGACAGAACCAAAGGACTGAAGCTTTCTTT
CDR3: CASSFRQNQRTEAFF

J: TRBJ2-5
D: TRBD2
V: TRBV4-2
size: .
DNA: TGTGCCAGCAGCCAAGGACGACTAGCGGGGGGGCCAGGAGAGACCCAGTACTTC
CDR3: CASSQGRLAGGPGETQYF

J: TRBJ2-2
D: .
V: TRBV2
size: few
DNA: TGTGCCAGCAGGGAGTCGCGGGGGAACACCGGGGAGCTGTTTTTT
CDR3: CASRESRGNTGELFF

J: TRBJ1-1
D: .
V: TRBV5-1
size: .
DNA: TGCGCCAGCAGCTTGGCTGGGAATTCGAACACTGAAGCTTTCTTT
CDR3: CASSLAGNSNTEAFF

J: TRBJ2-1
D: TRBD1
V: TRBV11-1
size: .
DNA: TGTGCCAGCAGCTGGGGGACAGGGAACAATGAGCAGTTCTTC
CDR3: CASSWGTGNNEQFF

J: TRBJ1-1
D: .
V: TRBV19
size: .
DNA: TGTGCCAGTAGGACGGCAGGGGCGTGGGTGAACACTGAAGCTTTCTTT
CDR3: CASRTAGAWVNTEAFF

J: TRBJ1-2
D: .
V: TRBV19
size: .
DNA: TGTGCCACCCAGTGGGACGGCCACTATGGCTACACCTTC
CDR3: CATQWDGHYGYTF

J: TRBJ2-6
D: .
V: TRBV18
size: .
DNA: TGTGCCAGCTCACCTGGAGGGTCTGGGGCCAACGTCCTGACTTTC
CDR3: CASSPGGSGANVLTF

J: TRBJ2-1
D: .
V: TRBV9
size: .
DNA: TGTGCCAGCAGCGTAGACAGTAGAGCCTACAATGAGCAGTTCTTC
CDR3: CASSVDSRAYNEQFF

J: TRBJ1-2
D: .
V: TRBV6-5
size: .
DNA: TGTGCCAGCAGTTACTCGATGTGGGCAGCTAACTATGGCTACACCTTC
CDR3: CASSYSMWAANYGYTF

J: TRBJ2-5
D: .
V: TRBV15
size: .
DNA: TGTGCCACCAGCAGGGGCGGTCAAGAGACCCAGTACTTC
CDR3: CATSRGGQETQYF

J: TRBJ1-1
D: .
V: TRBV7-8
size: .
DNA: TGTGCCAGCAGCTTAGCGCCAGGGGTTACGAACACTGAAGCTTTCTTT
CDR3: CASSLAPGVTNTEAFF

J: TRBJ1-2
D: .
V: TRBV6-5
size: once
DNA: TGTGCCAGCAGTTACTCTAGGCAGGGCAAAGGCTACACCTTC
CDR3: CASSYSRQGKGYTF

J: TRBJ1-5
D: .
V: TRBV10-2
size: .
DNA: TGCGCCAGCAGTGACGAGGGGAATCAGCCCCAGCATTTT
CDR3: CASSDEGNQPQHF